This T cell receptor beta chain was observed in a study of shared clonotypes between healthy human individuals. TCRdb keeps only in-frame clones here, not all; method: immunoSEQ multiplex PCR. The data show around 700,000 clones, around 73% seen once. The origin of this receptor is a woman in her 30s in good health. Sequences were obtained from memory CD4+ T cells sorted from blood. As for subset: CD45RA-negative fraction.

The chain's CDR3 is CASSRGFGQRNSGANVLTF. CDR3 nucleotide sequence: TGTGCCAGCAGCCGGGGGTTCGGACAGCGCAACTCTGGGGCCAACGTCCTGACTTTC. This chain links TRBV7-3 with TRBJ2-6; TRBD1 or TRBD2 may be the D gene (6 bases each). Trimming pared 5 bases from V and 0 bases from J, leaving 20 bases between. This CDR3 contains 19 residues. Germline loops: CDR1 SGHTA, CDR2 FQGTGA.